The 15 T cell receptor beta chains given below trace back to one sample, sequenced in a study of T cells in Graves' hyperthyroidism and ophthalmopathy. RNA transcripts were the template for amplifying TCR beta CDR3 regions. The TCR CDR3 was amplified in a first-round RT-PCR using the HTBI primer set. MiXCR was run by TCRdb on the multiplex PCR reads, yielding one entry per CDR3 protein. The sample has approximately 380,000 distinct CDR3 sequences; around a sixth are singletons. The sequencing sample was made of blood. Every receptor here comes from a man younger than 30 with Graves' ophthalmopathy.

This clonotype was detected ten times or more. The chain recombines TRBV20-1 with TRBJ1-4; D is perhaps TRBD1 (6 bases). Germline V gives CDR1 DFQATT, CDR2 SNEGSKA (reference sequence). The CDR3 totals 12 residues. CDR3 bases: TGCAGCTCGATGGGGGCGCAGGAAAAACTGTTTTTT. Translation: CSSMGAQEKLFF.

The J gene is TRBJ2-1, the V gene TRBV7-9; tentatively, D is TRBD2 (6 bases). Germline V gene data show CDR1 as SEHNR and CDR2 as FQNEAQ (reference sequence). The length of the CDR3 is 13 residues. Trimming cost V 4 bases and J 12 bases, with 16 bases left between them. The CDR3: CASSSGRRRGQFF. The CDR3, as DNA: TGTGCCAGCAGCTCAGGACGTAGGAGGGGGCAGTTCTTC.

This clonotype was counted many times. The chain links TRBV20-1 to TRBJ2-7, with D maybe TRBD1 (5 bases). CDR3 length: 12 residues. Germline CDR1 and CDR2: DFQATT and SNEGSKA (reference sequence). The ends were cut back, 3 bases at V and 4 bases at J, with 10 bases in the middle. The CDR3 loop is CSARTVGYEQYF. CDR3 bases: TGCAGTGCTAGGACAGTTGGATACGAGCAGTACTTC.

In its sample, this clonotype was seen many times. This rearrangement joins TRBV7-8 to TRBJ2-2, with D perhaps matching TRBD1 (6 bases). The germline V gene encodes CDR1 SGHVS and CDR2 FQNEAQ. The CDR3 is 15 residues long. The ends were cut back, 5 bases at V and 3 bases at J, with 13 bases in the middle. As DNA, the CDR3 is TGTGCCAGCAGCCCTACAGGGTGGGACACCGGGGAGCTGTTTTTT. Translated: CASSPTGWDTGELFF.

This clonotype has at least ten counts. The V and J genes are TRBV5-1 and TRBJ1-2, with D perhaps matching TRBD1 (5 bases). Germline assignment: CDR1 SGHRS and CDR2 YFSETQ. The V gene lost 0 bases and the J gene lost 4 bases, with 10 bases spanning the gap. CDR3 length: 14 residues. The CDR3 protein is CASSLDRLSYGYTF. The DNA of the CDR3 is TGCGCCAGCAGCTTGGACAGGCTATCCTATGGCTACACCTTC. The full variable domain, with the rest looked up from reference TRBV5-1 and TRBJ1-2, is KAGVTQTPRYLIKTRGQQVTLSCSPISGHRSVSWYQQTPGQGLQFLFEYFSETQRNKGNFPGRFSGRQFSNSRSEMNVSTLELGDSALYLCASSLDRLSYGYTFGSGTRLTVV.

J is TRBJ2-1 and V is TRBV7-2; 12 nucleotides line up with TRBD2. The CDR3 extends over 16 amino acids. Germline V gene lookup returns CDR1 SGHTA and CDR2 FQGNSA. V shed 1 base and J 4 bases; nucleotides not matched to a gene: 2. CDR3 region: CASSLGGLAGYNEQFF. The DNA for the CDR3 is TGTGCCAGCAGCTTAGGAGGACTAGCGGGGTACAATGAGCAGTTCTTC.

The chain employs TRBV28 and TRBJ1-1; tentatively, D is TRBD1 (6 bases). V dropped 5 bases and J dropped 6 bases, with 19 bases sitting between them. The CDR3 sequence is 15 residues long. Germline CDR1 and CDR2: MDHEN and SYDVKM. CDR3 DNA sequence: TGTGCCAGCAGTCTCACAGGGCTGAAGGTCGCTGAAGCTTTCTTT. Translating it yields CASSLTGLKVAEAFF.

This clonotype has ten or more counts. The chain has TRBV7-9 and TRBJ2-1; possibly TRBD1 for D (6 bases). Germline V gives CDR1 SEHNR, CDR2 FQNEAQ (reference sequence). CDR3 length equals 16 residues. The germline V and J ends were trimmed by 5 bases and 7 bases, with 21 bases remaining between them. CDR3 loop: CASSKGHLKRVNEQFF. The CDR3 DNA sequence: TGTGCCAGCAGCAAGGGACACCTTAAAAGGGTAAATGAGCAGTTCTTC. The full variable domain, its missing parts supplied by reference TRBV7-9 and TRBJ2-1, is DTGVSQNPRHKITKRGQNVTFRCDPISEHNRLYWYRQTLGQGPEFLTYFQNEAQLEKSRLLSDRFSAERPKGSFSTLEIQRTEQGDSAMYLCASSKGHLKRVNEQFFGPGTRLTVL.

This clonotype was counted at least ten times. Written as DNA, the CDR3 is TGTGCCAGCAGCCAAGGAGGGCAGGTTTATCAGCCCCAGCATTTT. It encodes CASSQGGQVYQPQHF. The chain carries TRBV3-1 and TRBJ1-5, with D uncertain. V lost 1 base and J 5 bases, leaving 12 bases between the germline ends. Per the germline V gene, CDR1 is LGHDT and CDR2 is YNNKEL (reference sequence). The CDR3 consists of 15 residues.

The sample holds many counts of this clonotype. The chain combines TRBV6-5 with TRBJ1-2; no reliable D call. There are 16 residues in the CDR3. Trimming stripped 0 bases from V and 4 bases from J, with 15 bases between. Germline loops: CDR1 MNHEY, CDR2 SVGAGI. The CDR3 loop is CASSYSRTETTYGYTF. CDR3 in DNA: TGTGCCAGCAGTTACTCGAGAACAGAGACGACCTATGGCTACACCTTC.

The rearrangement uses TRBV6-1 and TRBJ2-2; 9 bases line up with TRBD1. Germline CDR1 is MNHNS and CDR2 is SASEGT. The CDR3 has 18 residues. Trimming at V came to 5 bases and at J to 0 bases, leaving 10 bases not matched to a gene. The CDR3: CASSPGTGRSSNTGELFF. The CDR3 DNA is TGTGCCAGCAGTCCCGGGACAGGGAGATCTTCGAACACCGGGGAGCTGTTTTTT.

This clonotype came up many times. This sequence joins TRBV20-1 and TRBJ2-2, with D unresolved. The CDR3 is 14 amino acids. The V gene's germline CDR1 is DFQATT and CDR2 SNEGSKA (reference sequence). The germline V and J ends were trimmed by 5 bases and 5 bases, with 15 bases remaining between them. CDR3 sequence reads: CSASPLPRTGELFF. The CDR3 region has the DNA TGCAGTGCTTCCCCCTTGCCTCGAACCGGGGAGCTGTTTTTT.

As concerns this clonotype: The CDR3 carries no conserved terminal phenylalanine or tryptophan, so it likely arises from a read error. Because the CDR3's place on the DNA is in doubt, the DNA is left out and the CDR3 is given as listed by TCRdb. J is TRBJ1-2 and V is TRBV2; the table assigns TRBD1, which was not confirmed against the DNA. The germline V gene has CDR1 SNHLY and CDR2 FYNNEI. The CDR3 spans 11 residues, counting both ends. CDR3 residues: CASSEGAGSKV.

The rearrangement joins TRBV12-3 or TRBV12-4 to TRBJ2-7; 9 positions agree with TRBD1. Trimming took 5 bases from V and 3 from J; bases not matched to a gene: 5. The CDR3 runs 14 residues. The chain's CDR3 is CASSRAGQGYEQYF. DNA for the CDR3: TGTGCCAGCAGTCGCGCGGGACAGGGCTACGAGCAGTACTTC.

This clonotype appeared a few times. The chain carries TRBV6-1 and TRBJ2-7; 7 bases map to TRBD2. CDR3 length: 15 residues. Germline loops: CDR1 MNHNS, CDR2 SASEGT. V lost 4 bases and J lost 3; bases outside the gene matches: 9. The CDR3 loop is CASSGTRSSFYEQYF. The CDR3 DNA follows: TGTGCCAGCAGTGGGACTAGGAGCAGTTTCTACGAGCAGTACTTC.